What follows are 13 T cell receptor beta chains derived from one specimen sequenced in a study of blood T cell repertoires in COVID-19 (dated by TCRdb to 2018 to 2020). Library preparation was by the immunoSEQ multiplex PCR assay. TCRdb stores this immuneACCESS table with in-frame sequences only. Part of the clones is absent; in the studies checked, under half of the shortfall reflects unresolved V genes, and no reason is known for the rest. In all, the sample holds some 80,000 clones, and 88% of those were seen once. The ten most abundant clones make up about 21% of the sample. Material: peripheral blood. Receptors were obtained from a human donor in a cohort sampled during active COVID-19.

This chain joins TRBV5-1 and TRBJ2-1; perhaps TRBD2 as D (6 bases). Per the germline V gene, CDR1 is SGHRS and CDR2 is YFSETQ. V was trimmed by 0 bases and J by 10 bases, leaving 17 bases between them. This CDR3 region has 15 residues. The CDR3 region is CASSLASTGGREQFF. Written as DNA, the CDR3 is TGCGCCAGCAGCTTGGCCAGTACTGGGGGGAGGGAGCAGTTCTTC.

The chain combines TRBV6-6 with TRBJ2-4; weak D call: TRBD2 (6 bases). Trimming shortened V by 5 bases and J by 0 bases, and 14 bases separated the two germline ends. The CDR3 has 16 amino acids. Looked up from germline, CDR1 is MNHNY and CDR2 is SVGAGI (reference sequence). The DNA of the CDR3 is TGTGCCAGCAGTCGCCTCGCGGGACTAGCCAAAAACATTCAGTACTTC. It specifies CASSRLAGLAKNIQYF.

This sequence joins TRBV18 and TRBJ2-2; the match to TRBD2 covers 8 bases. CDR1 and CDR2 from the germline V gene are KGHSH and LQKENI. The CDR3 totals 15 residues. Trimming took 3 bases from V and 0 from J; bases not matched to a gene: 0. CDR3 in DNA: TGTGCCAGCTCACCGGGACTAGCGAACACCGGGGAGCTGTTTTTT. Translation gives CASSPGLANTGELFF.

Written as DNA, the CDR3 is TGCGCCAGCAGCCCCCGGGACAACGTGGAAAAACTGTTTTTT. Amino acids: CASSPRDNVEKLFF. J is TRBJ1-4 and V is TRBV5-1; D may be TRBD1 (6 bases). Trimming took 4 bases from V and 8 from J, leaving 15 bases between them. The CDR3 extends over 14 amino acids. Germline V gives CDR1 SGHRS, CDR2 YFSETQ.

The chain is built from TRBV5-1 and TRBJ1-3; D is unclear. The germline V and J ends were trimmed by 0 bases and 0 bases, with 7 bases remaining between them. The CDR3 loop spans 15 amino acids. Germline V CDR1 and CDR2: SGHRS, YFSETQ. CDR3 in DNA: TGCGCCAGCAGCTTGGATCCCTCCTCTGGAAACACCATATATTTT. The encoded protein is CASSLDPSSGNTIYF.

CDR3 DNA sequence: TGTGCCAGCAGCCCCGCGGGACGGGGGGCTTCTGCCGGGGAGCTGTTTTTT. This encodes CASSPAGRGASAGELFF. The chain is built from TRBV28 and TRBJ2-2; weak D call: TRBD2 (7 bases). V lost 6 bases and J 6 bases, leaving 23 bases between the germline ends. Germline assignment: CDR1 MDHEN and CDR2 SYDVKM. This CDR3 comprises 17 residues.

J is TRBJ2-7 and V is TRBV4-3; D is unresolved. V lost 0 bases, J lost 1 base, and 13 bases lay in between. The CDR3 totals 16 residues. The germline CDR1 and CDR2 sequences are LGHNA and YSLEER. The CDR3 DNA is TGCGCCAGCAGCCAAGATAGGAGAGATCCTTCCTACGAGCAGTACTTC. The encoded protein is CASSQDRRDPSYEQYF.

The CDR3 nucleotides are TGTGCCAGCAGCACAAGGCTCCGGGATACAGCAGATGAGCAGTTCTTC. The encoded protein is CASSTRLRDTADEQFF. The chain carries TRBV13 and TRBJ2-1, with a weak D call TRBD2 (5 bases). CDR3 length: 16 amino acids. Germline V gene data show CDR1 as PRHDT and CDR2 as FYEKMQ (reference sequence). V was cut by 5 bases and J by 8 bases, with 22 bases left in between.

The DNA of the CDR3 is TGTGCCAGTAGTGAGATAGATAGCTCCTATAATTCACCCCTCCACTTT. It specifies CASSEIDSSYNSPLHF. This sequence joins TRBV19 and TRBJ1-6; D is uncertain. This CDR3 has 16 residues. Trimming took 5 bases from V and 0 from J, leaving 11 bases between them. Germline V CDR1 and CDR2: LNHDA, SQIVND (reference sequence).

V is TRBV28 and J is TRBJ2-5; D remains unclear. The DNA end lines up better with TRBJ2-7; the J call may be wrong. The germline CDR1 and CDR2 sequences are MDHEN and SYDVKM. This CDR3 region has 13 residues. This CDR3 reads CASLGALSYEQYF. The CDR3 nucleotides are TGTGCCAGCCTCGGAGCGCTCTCCTACGAGCAGTACTTC.

The genes are TRBV6-5 and TRBJ1-2; 8 bases fit TRBD1. Losses at the gene ends were 5 bases for V and 3 bases for J; bases not matched to a gene: 8. Germline V CDR1 and CDR2: MNHEY, SVGAGI. The CDR3 is 15 residues long. In DNA form, the CDR3 reads TGTGCCAGCAGTACCCATTTGACAGGGGACTATGGCTACACCTTC. Protein: CASSTHLTGDYGYTF.

This clone was detected once. V gene TRBV27 combines with J gene TRBJ2-1, with 8 positions matching TRBD1. The CDR3 loop spans 20 amino acids. The trim removed 3 bases at V and 5 bases at J, leaving 21 bases unmatched. Germline values: CDR1 MNHEY, CDR2 SMNVEV (reference sequence). The CDR3, as DNA: TGTGCCAGCAGTTTGTTGCTAGTGCGTCAGGGGGCTTTATCGGACAATGAGCAGTTCTTC. Its translation: CASSLLLVRQGALSDNEQFF.

The chain is built from TRBV5-1 and TRBJ2-1; D possibly corresponds to TRBD2 (6 bases). The CDR3 has 15 residues. Deletions cut 4 bases from V and 2 bases from J, with 13 bases between. CDR1 is SGHRS, CDR2 YFSETQ, per germline. The CDR3 spells CASSELAVTYNEQFF. The CDR3 coding sequence is TGCGCCAGCAGCGAATTAGCGGTTACCTACAATGAGCAGTTCTTC.